The present T cell receptor (beta chain) was sequenced within a study of CD8+CD57+ T cells in acquired aplastic anemia. Study-level information: Sorted CD4+ and CD8+ cell DNA averaged around 3 ug.

Study conclusions and caveats: Nearly 30 CD8+ CDR3 sequences were shared between patients and controls.

By flow cytometry, patients selected for sequencing had shown an expansion of CD8+CD57+ cells. Acquired aplastic anemia of severe grade affected all patients. Profiling that covered TCR beta VDJ and CDR3 relied on genomic DNA as its template. MiXCR, run by TCRdb on the reads, gives a single entry per CDR3 protein. The repertoire includes some 170,000 distinct CDR3 sequences, roughly 48% of them detected once, and over 0.95% sits in the top ten. Per germline, CDR1 SGHVS and CDR2 FNYEAQ. This CDR3 has 14 amino acids. Trimming removed 7 bases from V and 3 bases from J, with 15 bases in between. Turning to this clonotype: Its antigen is undetermined.

This chain uses TRBV7-6 with TRBJ2-5; D perhaps matches TRBD1 (6 bases). The sequenced material came from sorted CD4+, CD8+, or CD8+CD57+ T cells (not recorded which) from PBMCs. This receptor was obtained from a human donor with aplastic anemia. The CDR3 sequence: CASTRGNREETQYF. The CDR3 region has the DNA TGTGCCAGCACTAGGGGGAATAGAGAAGAGACCCAGTACTTC.